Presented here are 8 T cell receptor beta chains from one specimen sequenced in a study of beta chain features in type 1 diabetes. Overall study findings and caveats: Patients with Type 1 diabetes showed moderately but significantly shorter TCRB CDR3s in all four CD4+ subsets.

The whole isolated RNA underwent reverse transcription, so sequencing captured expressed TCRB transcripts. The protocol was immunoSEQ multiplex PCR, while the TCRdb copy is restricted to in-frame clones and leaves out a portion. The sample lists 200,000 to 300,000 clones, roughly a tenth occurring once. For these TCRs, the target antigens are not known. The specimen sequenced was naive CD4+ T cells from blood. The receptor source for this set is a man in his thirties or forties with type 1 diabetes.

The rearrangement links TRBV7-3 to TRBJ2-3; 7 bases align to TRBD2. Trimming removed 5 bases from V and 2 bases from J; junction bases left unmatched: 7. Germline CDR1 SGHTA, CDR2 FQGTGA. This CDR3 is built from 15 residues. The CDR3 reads CASSKAGSPTDTQYF. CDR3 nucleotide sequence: TGTGCCAGCAGCAAAGCGGGGTCCCCCACAGATACGCAGTATTTT.

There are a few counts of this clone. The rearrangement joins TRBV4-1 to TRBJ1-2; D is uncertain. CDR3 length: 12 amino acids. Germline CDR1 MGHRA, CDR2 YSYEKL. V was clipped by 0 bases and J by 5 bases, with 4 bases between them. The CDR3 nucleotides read TGCGCCAGCAGCCAAGATATGTATGGCTACACCTTC. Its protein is CASSQDMYGYTF.

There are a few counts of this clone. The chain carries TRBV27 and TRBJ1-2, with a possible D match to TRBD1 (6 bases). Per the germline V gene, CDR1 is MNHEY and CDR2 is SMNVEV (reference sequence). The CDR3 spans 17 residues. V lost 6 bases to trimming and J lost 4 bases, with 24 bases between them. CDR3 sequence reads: CASSFIPRTAGSYGYTF. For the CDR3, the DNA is TGTGCCAGCAGCTTCATTCCTCGGACAGCGGGGTCCTATGGCTACACCTTC.

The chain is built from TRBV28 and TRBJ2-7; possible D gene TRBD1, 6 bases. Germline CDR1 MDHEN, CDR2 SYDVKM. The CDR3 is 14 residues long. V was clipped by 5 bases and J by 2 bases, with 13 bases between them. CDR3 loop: CASSPGTRTYEQYF. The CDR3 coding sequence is TGTGCCAGCAGTCCCGGGACACGGACCTACGAGCAGTACTTC.

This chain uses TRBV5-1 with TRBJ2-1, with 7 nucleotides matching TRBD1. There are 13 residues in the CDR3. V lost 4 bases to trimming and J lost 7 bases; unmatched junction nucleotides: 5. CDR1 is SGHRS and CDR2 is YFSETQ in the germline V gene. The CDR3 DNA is TGCGCCAGCAGCGCACAGACAGGGAATGAGCAGTTCTTC. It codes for CASSAQTGNEQFF.

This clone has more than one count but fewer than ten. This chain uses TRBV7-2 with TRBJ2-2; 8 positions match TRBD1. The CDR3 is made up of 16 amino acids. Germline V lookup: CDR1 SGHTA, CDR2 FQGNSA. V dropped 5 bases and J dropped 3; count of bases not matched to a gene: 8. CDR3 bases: TGTGCCAGCAGCCCCCGACAGGGGTCGGACACCGGGGAGCTGTTTTTT. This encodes CASSPRQGSDTGELFF. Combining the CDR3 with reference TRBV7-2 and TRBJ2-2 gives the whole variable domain GAGVSQSPSNKVTEKGKDVELRCDPISGHTALYWYRQSLGQGLEFLIYFQGNSAPDKSGLPSDRFSAERTGGSVSTLTIQRTQQEDSAVYLCASSPRQGSDTGELFFGEGSRLTVL.

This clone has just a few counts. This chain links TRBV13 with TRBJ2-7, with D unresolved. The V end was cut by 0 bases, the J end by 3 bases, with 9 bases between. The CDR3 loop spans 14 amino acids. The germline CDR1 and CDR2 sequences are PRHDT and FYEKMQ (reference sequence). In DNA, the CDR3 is TGTGCCAGCAGCTTAGGGACTCCCAACTACGAGCAGTACTTC. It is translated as CASSLGTPNYEQYF.

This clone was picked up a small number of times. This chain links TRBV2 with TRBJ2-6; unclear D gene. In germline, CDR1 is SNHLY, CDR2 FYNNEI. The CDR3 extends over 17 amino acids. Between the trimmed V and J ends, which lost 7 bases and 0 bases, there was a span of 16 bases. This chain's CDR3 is CASTQRLVDSGANVLTF. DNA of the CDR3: TGTGCCAGCACCCAGAGGTTGGTAGACTCTGGGGCCAACGTCCTGACTTTC.